This T cell receptor (beta chain) was sequenced during a study of identical twins. With template switching, a universal primer site was added, and the cDNA carried unique molecular identifiers. TCRdb used MiXCR to reprocess the 5' RACE reads, holding one entry per CDR3 protein. Of nearly 900,000 distinct CDR3 sequences in the sample, 9% to 15% are singletons; the top ten hold around 1.5%. This clonotype came up a few times. Its target is not known. General observations from the study: Abundant beta clonotypes from cord blood had fewer insertions, unlike memory repertoires, which showed none. Out-of-frame alpha sequences common to twins were enriched for low generation probability.

CDR1 is SQVTM, CDR2 ANQGSEA, per germline. The CDR3 is made up of 16 amino acids. The V end lost 2 bases, the J end lost 2 bases, and 19 bases lay between the germline ends. In addition, the sample was reused for a study of yellow fever vaccine responses in identical twins. That work adds: Reportedly, the response of twins' T cells to the vaccine seemed partly convergent, partly personalized.

The sequencing sample was made of PBMCs. This sequence originates from a young woman in good health. The chain couples TRBV29-1 to TRBJ2-7; D call uncertain. The CDR3 DNA is TGCAGCGTTGAAATGAAGGGCTACTTCTTTACCTACGAGCAGTACTTC. Protein product: CSVEMKGYFFTYEQYF.